This TCR beta chain was recorded in a study of beta chain features in type 1 diabetes. The authors reverse transcribed all of the isolated RNA, so sequencing captured expressed TCRB transcripts. The data were produced by immunoSEQ multiplex PCR, yet TCRdb's version contains in-frame clones alone and is incomplete. The sample records 220,000 or so clones, around 68% being singletons. CD4+ naive, central memory, regulatory and stem cell-like memory subsets were isolated by sorting on CD45RO/CCR7/CD25/CD127/CD95/CD27. This clone appeared once. The sample has other DNA sequences that encode this CDR3 too. The germline V gene encodes CDR1 DFQATT and CDR2 SNEGSKA (reference sequence). Trimming shortened V by 2 bases and J by 4 bases, and 3 bases separated the two germline ends. The CDR3 loop spans 11 amino acids.

What was sequenced was naive CD4+ T cells from blood. The clonotype was recovered from a man aged 30-40 years in good health. The chain employs TRBV20-1 and TRBJ2-1; D gene ambiguous. This CDR3 reads CSARRYNEQFF. As DNA, the CDR3 is TGCAGTGCTAGACGATACAATGAGCAGTTCTTC.